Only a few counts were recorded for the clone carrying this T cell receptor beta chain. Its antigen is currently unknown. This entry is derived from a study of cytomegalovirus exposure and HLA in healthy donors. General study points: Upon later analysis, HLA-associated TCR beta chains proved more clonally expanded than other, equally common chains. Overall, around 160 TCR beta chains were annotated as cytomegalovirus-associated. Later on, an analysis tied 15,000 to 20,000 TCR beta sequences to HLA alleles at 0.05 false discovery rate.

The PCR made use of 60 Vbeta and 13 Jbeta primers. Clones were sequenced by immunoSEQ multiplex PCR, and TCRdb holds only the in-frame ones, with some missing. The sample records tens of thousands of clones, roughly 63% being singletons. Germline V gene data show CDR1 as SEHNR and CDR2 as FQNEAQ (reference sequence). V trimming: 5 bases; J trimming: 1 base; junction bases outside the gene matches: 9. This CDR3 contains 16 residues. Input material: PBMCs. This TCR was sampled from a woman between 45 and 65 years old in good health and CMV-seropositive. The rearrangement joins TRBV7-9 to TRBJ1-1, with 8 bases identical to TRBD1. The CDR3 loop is CASSQLGGQGNTEAFF. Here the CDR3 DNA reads TGTGCCAGCAGCCAACTCGGTGGACAGGGGAACACTGAAGCTTTCTTT.